The TCR beta chain described here comes from a study of Ad26.COV2.S vaccination and SARS-CoV-2 variants. Study-wide results and limits: Substantial breadth in spike-specific CD8+ and CD4+ T cell responses was reportedly seen after vaccination.

As regards this clone: No antigen is known for it.

V was clipped by 2 bases and J by 3 bases; unmatched bases: 1. The CDR3 extends over 15 amino acids. Germline loops: CDR1 WNHNN, CDR2 SYGVQD (reference sequence). Assay used: immunoSEQ multiplex PCR; TCRdb lists only in-frame clones, some missing. The sample holds roughly 300,000 clones, about 89% seen once. This sample's treatment: 19 received Ad26.COV2.S at low or high dose, single or two shots; about five received placebo; per-sample allocation not given. Day 63 after the first injection of vaccine or placebo was the sampling time. The starting material was peripheral blood, obtained in a trial of Ad26.COV2.S vaccine versus placebo. The receptor comes from a person between 18 and 65 years old who received the Ad26.COV2.S COVID-19 vaccine or a placebo. This chain links TRBV10-1 with TRBJ2-2; TRBD2 aligns across 9 bases. The chain's CDR3 is CASSEVAGDTGELFF. As DNA, the CDR3 is TGCGCCAGCAGTGAGGTAGCGGGAGACACCGGGGAGCTGTTTTTT.